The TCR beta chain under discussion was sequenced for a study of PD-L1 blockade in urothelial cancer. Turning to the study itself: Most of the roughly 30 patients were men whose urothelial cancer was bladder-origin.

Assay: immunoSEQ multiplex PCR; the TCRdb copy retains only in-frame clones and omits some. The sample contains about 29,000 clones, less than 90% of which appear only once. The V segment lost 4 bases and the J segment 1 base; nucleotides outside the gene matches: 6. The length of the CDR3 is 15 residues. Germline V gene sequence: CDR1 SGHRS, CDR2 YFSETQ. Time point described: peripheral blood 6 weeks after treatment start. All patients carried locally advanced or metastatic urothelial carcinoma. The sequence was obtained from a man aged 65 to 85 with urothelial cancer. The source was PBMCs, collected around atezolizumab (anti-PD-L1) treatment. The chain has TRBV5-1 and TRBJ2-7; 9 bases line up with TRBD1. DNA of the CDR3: TGCGCCAGCAGCCCAGGACAGGGGCTATCCTACGAGCAGTACTTC. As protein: CASSPGQGLSYEQYF. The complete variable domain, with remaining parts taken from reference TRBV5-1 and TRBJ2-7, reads KAGVTQTPRYLIKTRGQQVTLSCSPISGHRSVSWYQQTPGQGLQFLFEYFSETQRNKGNFPGRFSGRQFSNSRSEMNVSTLELGDSALYLCASSPGQGLSYEQYFGPGTRLTVT.